This entry lists 28 T cell receptor beta chains sequenced from one sample in a study of blood T cell repertoires in COVID-19. Assay used: immunoSEQ multiplex PCR; TCRdb lists only in-frame clones, some missing. The sample shows about 320,000 clones, roughly 90% of them seen only once. The sample was peripheral blood. The receptor set was obtained from a man in his late teens or twenties who had recovered from COVID-19.

The rearrangement joins TRBV5-1 to TRBJ2-3; 8 nucleotides match TRBD2. This CDR3 has 14 residues. Germline CDR1 reads SGHRS; CDR2 reads YFSETQ. The V and J ends lost 4 bases and 5 bases, in that order; junction bases with no gene match: 6. As DNA, the CDR3 is TGCGCCAGCAGCGGCGAGCGGGAGTTAGATACGCAGTATTTT. Encoded protein: CASSGERELDTQYF.

The J gene is TRBJ2-2, the V gene TRBV5-8; 8 nucleotides match TRBD1. The CDR3 sequence is 15 residues long. From germline, CDR1 is SGHTS and CDR2 YDEGEE. J gave up 4 bases and V 3 bases, and 5 bases lay outside the gene matches. The CDR3 loop reads CASSSDRGFTGELFF. The CDR3 DNA follows: TGTGCCAGCAGCTCCGACAGGGGTTTCACCGGGGAGCTGTTTTTT. Full variable domain (outside the CDR3, taken from reference TRBV5-8 and TRBJ2-2): EAGVTQSPTHLIKTRGQQATLRCSPISGHTSVYWYQQALGLGLQFLLWYDEGEERNRGNFPPRFSGRQFPNYSSELNVNALELEDSALYLCASSSDRGFTGELFFGEGSRLTVL.

The chain couples TRBV7-6 to TRBJ1-1, with D perhaps TRBD1 (5 bases). V was pared by 5 bases and J by 4 bases, with 17 bases between. From germline, CDR1 is SGHVS and CDR2 FNYEAQ. The CDR3 covers 15 residues. Here the CDR3 reads CASSPPPGEITEAFF. Here the CDR3 DNA reads TGTGCCAGCAGCCCTCCCCCGGGGGAGATCACTGAAGCTTTCTTT.

The V and J genes are TRBV3-1 (or the pseudogene TRBV3-2) and TRBJ1-2, with 8 bases that match TRBD1. J gave up 4 bases and V 4 bases, and 8 bases lay outside the gene matches. The V gene's germline CDR1 is LGHDT and CDR2 YNNKEL (reference sequence). The CDR3 spans 15 residues. The CDR3 reads CASSLTQGESYGYTF. The CDR3 DNA follows: TGTGCCAGCAGCCTCACACAGGGGGAAAGCTATGGCTACACCTTC.

The rearrangement links TRBV4-1 to TRBJ2-7; 9 nucleotides line up with TRBD1. V lost 4 bases, J lost 3 bases, and 4 bases stayed unmatched. Germline V lookup: CDR1 MGHRA, CDR2 YSYEKL. The CDR3 loop spans 14 amino acids. CDR3 protein: CASSRGTGNYEQYF. DNA of the CDR3: TGCGCCAGCAGCCGTGGGACAGGGAACTACGAGCAGTACTTC.

The J gene is TRBJ1-6, the V gene TRBV4-1; 7 positions agree with TRBD1. The CDR3 runs to 17 residues. CDR1 and CDR2 (germline): MGHRA, YSYEKL. After removal of 4 bases from V and 7 bases from J, the junction contained 13 bases not matched to a gene. The CDR3 DNA sequence: TGCGCCAGCAGCCGGGCCGTTCCGGGACAGCCCAATTCACCCCTCCACTTT. As protein: CASSRAVPGQPNSPLHF.

The CDR3 region is CASSLRVGGANQPQHF. CDR3 DNA: TGTGCCAGCAGCTTAAGAGTCGGGGGTGCCAATCAGCCCCAGCATTTT. The chain combines TRBV7-2 with TRBJ1-5; a possible D gene is TRBD1 (5 bases). V lost 2 bases and J 3 bases, leaving 14 bases between the germline ends. Germline values: CDR1 SGHTA, CDR2 FQGNSA. The CDR3 loop spans 16 amino acids.

The rearrangement uses TRBV13 and TRBJ2-7, with 9 positions matching TRBD2. CDR3 length equals 17 residues. Unmatched junction bases numbered 13, after V lost 1 base and J lost 6 bases. The germline V gene encodes CDR1 PRHDT and CDR2 FYEKMQ (reference sequence). The CDR3 sequence: CASSLELSGSSTREQYF. In DNA, the CDR3 is TGTGCCAGCAGCTTAGAGCTTAGCGGGAGCTCCACCCGCGAGCAGTACTTC.

The chain has TRBV7-2 and TRBJ1-2; D is unclear. The CDR3 covers 17 residues. Germline V lookup: CDR1 SGHTA, CDR2 FQGNSA. V was trimmed by 8 bases and J by 4 bases, leaving 26 bases between them. CDR3 coding DNA: TGTGCCAGCTTCCCTAGCTTAGGTAGAAAAGGCGGCTATGGCTACACCTTC. Protein product: CASFPSLGRKGGYGYTF.

The chain uses TRBV30 and TRBJ1-5; TRBD1 matches at 7 bases. J gave up 7 bases and V 2 bases, and 14 bases lay outside the gene matches. The CDR3 contains 16 residues. Per the germline V gene, CDR1 is GTSNPN and CDR2 is SVGIG (reference sequence). The CDR3 here is CAWSSTGYPSRQPQHF. CDR3 sequence (DNA): TGTGCCTGGAGTTCGACAGGGTACCCCTCAAGGCAGCCCCAGCATTTT.

The chain links TRBV7-3 to TRBJ2-7, with TRBD1 matching over 8 bases. This CDR3 spans 13 amino acids. Trimming cost V 5 bases and J 7 bases; bases outside gene matches: 7. Germline CDR1 reads SGHTA; CDR2 reads FQGTGA. Here the CDR3 reads CASSLDRDGEQYF. In DNA form, the CDR3 reads TGTGCCAGCAGCCTGGACAGGGACGGGGAGCAGTACTTC.

The gene calls are TRBV7-9 and TRBJ2-3; D ambiguous. From germline, CDR1 is SEHNR and CDR2 FQNEAQ (reference sequence). V was clipped by 0 bases and J by 6 bases, with 10 bases between them. CDR3 length: 14 amino acids. CDR3 nucleotide sequence: TGTGCCAGCAGCTTAGCCGGAGACGCGGATACGCAGTATTTT. Translation: CASSLAGDADTQYF.

This chain uses TRBV5-4 with TRBJ1-1; TRBD1 agrees at 8 bases. After removal of 5 bases from V and 0 bases from J, the junction contained 3 bases not matched to a gene. This CDR3 contains 14 residues. CDR1 and CDR2 from the germline V gene are SGHNT and YYREEE (reference sequence). The CDR3 reads CASSWDRMNTEAFF. The CDR3 DNA reads TGTGCCAGCAGTTGGGACAGGATGAACACTGAAGCTTTCTTT.

The chain links TRBV7-6 to TRBJ2-7, with TRBD1 matching 10 bases. Germline CDR1 SGHVS, CDR2 FNYEAQ. Germline trimming cut 1 base from V and 6 bases from J; bases unmatched to any gene: 9. The CDR3 covers 16 residues. The CDR3 DNA sequence: TGTGCCAGCAGCTTAGGGCCCGGGACAGGGGATTCCGAGCAGTACTTC. This encodes CASSLGPGTGDSEQYF.

The V call is TRBV5-6, the J call TRBJ1-1; TRBD1 agrees at 12 bases. Trimming removed 1 base from V and 5 bases from J; junction bases left unmatched: 6. CDR3 length: 16 residues. CDR1 SGHDT and CDR2 YYEEEE come from the germline V gene. The CDR3 is CASSLLGTGGWTEAFF. The DNA of the CDR3 is TGTGCCAGCAGCTTGTTGGGGACAGGGGGCTGGACTGAAGCTTTCTTT.

V and J are TRBV10-3 and TRBJ2-3, with D possibly TRBD1 on 6 matching bases. The V gene lost 7 bases and the J gene lost 0 bases, with 11 bases spanning the gap. The CDR3 is made up of 14 amino acids. Germline lookup yields CDR1 ENHRY and CDR2 SYGVKD. CDR3 in amino acids: CAITGQSSTDTQYF. CDR3 sequence (DNA): TGTGCCATCACCGGACAGTCTAGCACAGATACGCAGTATTTT.

This clone was seen only once. This CDR3 reads CSASAVSGWLWETQYF. For the CDR3, the DNA is TGCAGTGCTAGTGCGGTGTCGGGGTGGCTCTGGGAGACCCAGTACTTC. The gene calls are TRBV20-1 and TRBJ2-5; a possible D gene is TRBD2 (5 bases). Germline V gene data show CDR1 as DFQATT and CDR2 as SNEGSKA (reference sequence). The CDR3 has 16 residues. V was cut by 3 bases and J by 5 bases, with 22 bases left in between.

This clone was observed once. V is TRBV5-4 and J is TRBJ1-1; TRBD1 matches 9 bases. The CDR3 runs to 13 residues. V shed 5 bases and J 5 bases; nucleotides not matched to a gene: 4. Looked up from germline, CDR1 is SGHNT and CDR2 is YYREEE (reference sequence). The CDR3 DNA sequence: TGTGCCAGCAGGGGACAGGGAGGAACTGAAGCTTTCTTT. Translating gives CASRGQGGTEAFF.

The chain employs TRBV7-9 and TRBJ1-1; no clear D. Germline values: CDR1 SEHNR, CDR2 FQNEAQ (reference sequence). This CDR3 has 12 residues. V was cut by 6 bases and J by 6 bases, with 11 bases left in between. For the CDR3, the DNA is TGTGCCAGCAGACGACAAAATTCTGAAGCTTTCTTT. It translates to CASRRQNSEAFF.

The rearrangement uses TRBV7-2 and TRBJ2-1, with 8 bases fitting TRBD2. The germline CDR1 and CDR2 sequences are SGHTA and FQGNSA. V lost 4 bases and J lost 9; bases outside the gene matches: 8. This CDR3 has 14 residues. As DNA, the CDR3 is TGTGCCAGCAGCTCCGCTAGCGGGTTTCGTGAGCAGTTCTTC. Encoded protein: CASSSASGFREQFF.

The chain has TRBV7-9 and TRBJ2-1, with TRBD2 identical over 12 bases. CDR3 length: 17 amino acids. The V gene end was trimmed by 2 bases and the J gene end by 1 base; junction bases not matched to a gene: 3. Germline lookup yields CDR1 SEHNR and CDR2 FQNEAQ (reference sequence). In nucleotides, the CDR3 is TGTGCCAGCAGCTTACGACTAGCGGGGGCTTCCTACAATGAGCAGTTCTTC. Translating it yields CASSLRLAGASYNEQFF. Full variable domain (outside the CDR3, taken from reference TRBV7-9 and TRBJ2-1): DTGVSQNPRHKITKRGQNVTFRCDPISEHNRLYWYRQTLGQGPEFLTYFQNEAQLEKSRLLSDRFSAERPKGSFSTLEIQRTEQGDSAMYLCASSLRLAGASYNEQFFGPGTRLTVL.

The chain combines TRBV7-2 with TRBJ1-5, with D possibly matching TRBD1 (6 bases). Between the trimmed V and J ends, which lost 5 bases and 7 bases, there was a span of 21 bases. Germline assignment: CDR1 SGHTA and CDR2 FQGNSA. This CDR3 is built from 16 residues. CDR3 amino acids: CASSLGQYEGRQPQHF. The DNA for the CDR3 is TGTGCCAGCAGCCTTGGACAGTACGAGGGGCGGCAGCCCCAGCATTTT. The full variable domain, its missing parts supplied by reference TRBV7-2 and TRBJ1-5, is GAGVSQSPSNKVTEKGKDVELRCDPISGHTALYWYRQSLGQGLEFLIYFQGNSAPDKSGLPSDRFSAERTGGSVSTLTIQRTQQEDSAVYLCASSLGQYEGRQPQHFGDGTRLSIL.

The rearrangement uses TRBV30 and TRBJ1-6, with a tentative D call TRBD1 (6 bases). This CDR3 is built from 15 residues. The V gene lost 0 bases and the J gene lost 9 bases, with 15 bases spanning the gap. The germline V gene encodes CDR1 GTSNPN and CDR2 SVGIG (reference sequence). CDR3 bases: TGTGCCTGGAGTGTACGAGGGCAGGGGATTTCACCCCTCCACTTT. It yields the protein CAWSVRGQGISPLHF.

The chain recombines TRBV4-1 with TRBJ2-1, with 11 bases matching TRBD2. This CDR3 is 16 amino acids long. The V segment lost 0 bases and the J segment 7 bases; nucleotides outside the gene matches: 5. Germline assignment: CDR1 MGHRA and CDR2 YSYEKL. The CDR3 nucleotides are TGCGCCAGCAGCCAAGATCCTAGCGGGGGGCGGAATGAGCAGTTCTTC. The encoded protein is CASSQDPSGGRNEQFF.

The V and J genes are TRBV27 and TRBJ2-1, with D possibly matching TRBD1 (6 bases). The ends were cut back, 5 bases at V and 2 bases at J, with 16 bases in the middle. CDR1 MNHEY and CDR2 SMNVEV come from the germline V gene (reference sequence). There are 16 residues in the CDR3. The CDR3 sequence is CASSPLGQGPYNEQFF. Written as DNA, the CDR3 is TGTGCCAGCAGTCCCCTTGGGCAGGGGCCCTACAATGAGCAGTTCTTC.

This clone has just a few counts. The V gene is TRBV12-3 or TRBV12-4, the J gene TRBJ2-5; D not resolved. With 5 bases removed from V and 5 bases from J, the gap between germline ends came to 3 bases. The length of the CDR3 is 10 residues. The CDR3 nucleotides are TGTGCCAGCAGTCTGGAGACCCAGTACTTC. Translated, it gives CASSLETQYF.

This chain uses TRBV4-3 with TRBJ1-1; D is perhaps TRBD1 (6 bases). Looked up from germline, CDR1 is LGHNA and CDR2 is YSLEER. CDR3 size: 14 residues. Trimming removed 6 bases from V and 1 base from J, with 12 bases in between. CDR3 protein: CASSFLTGNTEAFF. CDR3 coding DNA: TGCGCCAGCAGTTTCTTGACAGGGAACACTGAAGCTTTCTTT.

The chain uses TRBV24-1 and TRBJ2-2; 8 nucleotides align to TRBD1. J gave up 1 base and V 2 bases, and 2 bases lay outside the gene matches. This CDR3 spans 16 amino acids. Germline CDR1 KGHDR, CDR2 SFDVKD. CDR3 protein: CATSDSGTGNTGELFF. As DNA, the CDR3 is TGTGCCACCAGTGATTCCGGGACAGGGAACACCGGGGAGCTGTTTTTT.